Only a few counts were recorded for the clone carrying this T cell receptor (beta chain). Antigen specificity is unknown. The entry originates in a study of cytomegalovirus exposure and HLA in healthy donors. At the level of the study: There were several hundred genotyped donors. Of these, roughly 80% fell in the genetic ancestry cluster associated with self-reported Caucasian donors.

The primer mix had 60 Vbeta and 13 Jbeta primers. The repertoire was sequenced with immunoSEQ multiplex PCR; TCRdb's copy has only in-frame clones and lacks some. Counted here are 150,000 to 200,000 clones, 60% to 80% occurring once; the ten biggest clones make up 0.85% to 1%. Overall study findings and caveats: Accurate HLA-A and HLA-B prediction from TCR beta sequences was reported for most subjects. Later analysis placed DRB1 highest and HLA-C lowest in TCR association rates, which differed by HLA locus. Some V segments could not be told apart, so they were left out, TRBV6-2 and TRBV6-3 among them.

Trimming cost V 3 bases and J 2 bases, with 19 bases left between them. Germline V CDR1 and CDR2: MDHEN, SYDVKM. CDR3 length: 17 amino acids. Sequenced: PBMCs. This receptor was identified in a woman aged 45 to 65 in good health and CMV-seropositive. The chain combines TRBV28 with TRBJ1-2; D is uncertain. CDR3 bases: TGTGCCAGCAGTTTTATCGGGATTCGTCCTTCAAACTATGGCTACACCTTC. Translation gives CASSFIGIRPSNYGYTF.